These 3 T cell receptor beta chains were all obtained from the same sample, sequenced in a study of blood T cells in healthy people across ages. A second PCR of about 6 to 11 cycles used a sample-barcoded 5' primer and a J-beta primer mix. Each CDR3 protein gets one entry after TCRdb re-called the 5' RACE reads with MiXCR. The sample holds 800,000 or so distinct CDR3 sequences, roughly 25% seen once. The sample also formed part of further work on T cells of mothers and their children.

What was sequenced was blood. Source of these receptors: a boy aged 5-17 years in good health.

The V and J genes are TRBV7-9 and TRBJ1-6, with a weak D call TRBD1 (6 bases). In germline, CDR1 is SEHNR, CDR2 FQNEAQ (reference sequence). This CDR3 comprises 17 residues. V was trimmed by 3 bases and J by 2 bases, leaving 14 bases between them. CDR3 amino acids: CASSFPGAGPYNSPLHF. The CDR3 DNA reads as TGTGCCAGCAGCTTCCCAGGGGCTGGACCCTATAATTCACCCCTCCACTTT.

This CDR3 reads CSATLLGGDSYNEQFF. The DNA of the CDR3 is TGCAGTGCTACCCTCTTAGGGGGGGACTCCTACAATGAGCAGTTCTTC. The V and J genes are TRBV20-1 and TRBJ2-1, with a possible D match to TRBD2 (7 bases). In germline, CDR1 is DFQATT, CDR2 SNEGSKA (reference sequence). Deletions cut 4 bases from V and 0 bases from J, with 16 bases between. The CDR3 is 16 residues long.

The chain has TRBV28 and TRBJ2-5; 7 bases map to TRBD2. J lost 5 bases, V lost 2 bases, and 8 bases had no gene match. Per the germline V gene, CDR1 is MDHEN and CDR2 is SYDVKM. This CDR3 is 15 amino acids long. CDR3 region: CASSLTTAGRETQYF. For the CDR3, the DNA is TGTGCCAGCAGTTTAACCACAGCGGGGAGGGAGACCCAGTACTTC.